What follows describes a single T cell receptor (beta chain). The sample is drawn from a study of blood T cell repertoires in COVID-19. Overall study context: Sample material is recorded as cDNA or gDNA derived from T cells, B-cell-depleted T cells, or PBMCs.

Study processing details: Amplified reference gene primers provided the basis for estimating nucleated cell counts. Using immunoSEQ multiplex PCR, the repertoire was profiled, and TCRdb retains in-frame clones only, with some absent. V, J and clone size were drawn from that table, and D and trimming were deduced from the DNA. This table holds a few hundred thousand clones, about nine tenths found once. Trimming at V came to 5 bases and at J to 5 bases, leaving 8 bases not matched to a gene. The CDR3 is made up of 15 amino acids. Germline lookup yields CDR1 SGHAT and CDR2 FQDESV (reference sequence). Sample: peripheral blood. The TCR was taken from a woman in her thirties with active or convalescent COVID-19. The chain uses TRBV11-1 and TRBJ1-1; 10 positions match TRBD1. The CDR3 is CASSLGQGVITEAFF. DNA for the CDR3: TGTGCCAGCAGCCTAGGACAGGGGGTTATAACTGAAGCTTTCTTT.